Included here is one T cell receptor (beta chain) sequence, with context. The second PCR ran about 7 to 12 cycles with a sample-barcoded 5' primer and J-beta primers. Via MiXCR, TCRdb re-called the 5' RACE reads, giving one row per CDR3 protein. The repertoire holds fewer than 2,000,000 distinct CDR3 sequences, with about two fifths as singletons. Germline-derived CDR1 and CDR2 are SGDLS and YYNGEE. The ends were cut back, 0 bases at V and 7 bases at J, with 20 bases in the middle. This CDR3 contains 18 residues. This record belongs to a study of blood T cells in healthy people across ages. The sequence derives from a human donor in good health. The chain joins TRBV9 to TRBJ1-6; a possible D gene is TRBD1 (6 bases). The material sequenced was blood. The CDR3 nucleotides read TGTGCCAGCAGCGTAGGCCCGGGGGCCGAGGGAGGCAATTCACCCCTCCACTTT. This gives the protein CASSVGPGAEGGNSPLHF. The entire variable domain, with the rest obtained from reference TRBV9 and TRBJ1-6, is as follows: DSGVTQTPKHLITATGQRVTLRCSPRSGDLSVYWYQQSLDQGLQFLIQYYNGEERAKGNILERFSAQQFPDLHSELNLSSLELGDSALYFCASSVGPGAEGGNSPLHFGNGTRLTVT.